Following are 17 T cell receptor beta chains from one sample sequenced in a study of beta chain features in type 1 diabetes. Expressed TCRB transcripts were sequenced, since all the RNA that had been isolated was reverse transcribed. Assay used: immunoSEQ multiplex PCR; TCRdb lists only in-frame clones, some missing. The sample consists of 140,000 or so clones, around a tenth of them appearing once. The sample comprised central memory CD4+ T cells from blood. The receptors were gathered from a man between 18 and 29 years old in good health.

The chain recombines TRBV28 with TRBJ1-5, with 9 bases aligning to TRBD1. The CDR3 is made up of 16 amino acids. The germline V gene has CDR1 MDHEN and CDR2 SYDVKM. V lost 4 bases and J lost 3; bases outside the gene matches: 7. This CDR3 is CASSSTGTGTNQPQHF. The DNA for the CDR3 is TGTGCCAGCAGTTCCACCGGGACAGGGACCAATCAGCCCCAGCATTTT.

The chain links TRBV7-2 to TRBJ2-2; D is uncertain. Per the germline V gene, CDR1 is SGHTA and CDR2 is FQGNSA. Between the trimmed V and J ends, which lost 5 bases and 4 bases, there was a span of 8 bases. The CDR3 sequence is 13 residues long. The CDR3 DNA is TGTGCCAGCAGCCCTTATTTCACCGGGGAGCTGTTTTTT. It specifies CASSPYFTGELFF. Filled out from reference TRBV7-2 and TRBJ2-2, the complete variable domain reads GAGVSQSPSNKVTEKGKDVELRCDPISGHTALYWYRQSLGQGLEFLIYFQGNSAPDKSGLPSDRFSAERTGGSVSTLTIQRTQQEDSAVYLCASSPYFTGELFFGEGSRLTVL.

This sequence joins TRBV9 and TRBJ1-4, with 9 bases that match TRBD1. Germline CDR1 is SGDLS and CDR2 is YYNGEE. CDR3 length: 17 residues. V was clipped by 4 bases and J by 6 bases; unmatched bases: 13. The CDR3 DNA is TGTGCCAGCAGCATAGGTAACAGGGGGCGCCAACATGAAAAACTGTTTTTT. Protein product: CASSIGNRGRQHEKLFF.

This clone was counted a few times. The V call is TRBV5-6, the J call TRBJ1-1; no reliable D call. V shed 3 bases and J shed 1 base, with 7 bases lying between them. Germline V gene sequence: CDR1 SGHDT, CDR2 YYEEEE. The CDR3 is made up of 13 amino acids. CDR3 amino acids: CASSSQANTEAFF. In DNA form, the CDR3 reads TGTGCCAGCAGCTCGCAAGCGAACACTGAAGCTTTCTTT.

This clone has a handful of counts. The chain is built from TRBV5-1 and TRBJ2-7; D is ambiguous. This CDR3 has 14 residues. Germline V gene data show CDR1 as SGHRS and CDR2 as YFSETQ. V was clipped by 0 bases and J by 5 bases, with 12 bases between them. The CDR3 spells CASSLGQSQDEQYF. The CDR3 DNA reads TGCGCCAGCAGCTTGGGCCAGTCCCAGGACGAGCAGTACTTC.

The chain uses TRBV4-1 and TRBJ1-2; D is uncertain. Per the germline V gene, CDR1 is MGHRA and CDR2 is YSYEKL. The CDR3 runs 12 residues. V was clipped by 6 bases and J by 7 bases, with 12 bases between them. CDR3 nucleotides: TGCGCCAGCAGTCTGGGGAGCTCTGGCTACACCTTC. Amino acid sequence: CASSLGSSGYTF.

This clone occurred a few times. CDR3 residues: CASSLGTGGYGYTF. For the CDR3, the DNA is TGTGCCAGCAGCCTGGGGACAGGGGGGTATGGCTACACCTTC. The chain recombines TRBV11-2 with TRBJ1-2; 11 bases align to TRBD1. CDR3 length equals 14 residues. Trimming cost V 5 bases and J 5 bases; bases outside gene matches: 4. CDR1 is SGHAT and CDR2 is FQNNGV in the germline V gene.

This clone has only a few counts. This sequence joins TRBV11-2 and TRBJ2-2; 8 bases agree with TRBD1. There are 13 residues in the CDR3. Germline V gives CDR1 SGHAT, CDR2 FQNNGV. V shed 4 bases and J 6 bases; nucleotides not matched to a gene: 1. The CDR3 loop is CASSSTGAGELFF. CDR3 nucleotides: TGTGCCAGCAGCTCGACAGGGGCCGGGGAGCTGTTTTTT.

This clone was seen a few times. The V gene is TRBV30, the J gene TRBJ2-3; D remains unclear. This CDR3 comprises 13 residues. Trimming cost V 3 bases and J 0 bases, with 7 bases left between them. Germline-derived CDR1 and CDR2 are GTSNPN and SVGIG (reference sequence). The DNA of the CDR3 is TGTGCCTGGAGCGTCTCTAGCACAGATACGCAGTATTTT. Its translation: CAWSVSSTDTQYF. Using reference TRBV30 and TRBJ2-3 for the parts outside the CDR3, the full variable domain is SQTIHQWPATLVQPVGSPLSLECTVEGTSNPNLYWYRQAAGRGLQLLFYSVGIGQISSEVPQNLSASRPQDRQFILSSKKLLLSDSGFYLCAWSVSSTDTQYFGPGTRLTVL.

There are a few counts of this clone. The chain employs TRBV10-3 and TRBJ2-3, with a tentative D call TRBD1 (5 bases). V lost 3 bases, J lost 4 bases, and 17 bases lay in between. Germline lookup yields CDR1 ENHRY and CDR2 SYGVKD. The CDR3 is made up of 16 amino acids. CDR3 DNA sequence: TGTGCCATCAGTGACCCTCGATCGGACAAATCAGATACGCAGTATTTT. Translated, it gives CAISDPRSDKSDTQYF.

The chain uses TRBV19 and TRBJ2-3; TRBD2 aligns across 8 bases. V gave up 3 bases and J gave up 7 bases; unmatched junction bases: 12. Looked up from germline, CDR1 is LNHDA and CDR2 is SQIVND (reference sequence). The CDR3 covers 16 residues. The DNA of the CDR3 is TGTGCCAGTAGTATGAGTAACGGGGGGGGAGCCAATACGCAGTATTTT. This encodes CASSMSNGGGANTQYF.

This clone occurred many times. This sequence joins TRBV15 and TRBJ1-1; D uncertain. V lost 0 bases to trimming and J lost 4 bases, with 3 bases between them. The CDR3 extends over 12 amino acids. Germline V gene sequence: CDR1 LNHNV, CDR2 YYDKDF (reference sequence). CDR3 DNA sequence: TGTGCCACCAGCAGAGACATCACTGAAGCTTTCTTT. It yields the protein CATSRDITEAFF.

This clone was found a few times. Here the CDR3 reads CASSGGLLANTGELFF. CDR3 DNA: TGTGCCAGCAGTGGAGGACTCCTCGCGAACACCGGGGAGCTGTTTTTT. The chain has TRBV2 and TRBJ2-2; tentative D call: TRBD2 (5 bases). Germline loops: CDR1 SNHLY, CDR2 FYNNEI. The V end lost 4 bases, the J end lost 0 bases, and 12 bases lay between the germline ends. This CDR3 region has 16 residues.

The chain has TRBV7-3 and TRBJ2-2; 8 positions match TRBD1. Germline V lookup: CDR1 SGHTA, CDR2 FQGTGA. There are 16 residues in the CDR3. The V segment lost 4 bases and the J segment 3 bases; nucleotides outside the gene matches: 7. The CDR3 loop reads CASSYRTGMDTGELFF. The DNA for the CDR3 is TGTGCCAGCAGCTACCGGACAGGGATGGACACCGGGGAGCTGTTTTTT.

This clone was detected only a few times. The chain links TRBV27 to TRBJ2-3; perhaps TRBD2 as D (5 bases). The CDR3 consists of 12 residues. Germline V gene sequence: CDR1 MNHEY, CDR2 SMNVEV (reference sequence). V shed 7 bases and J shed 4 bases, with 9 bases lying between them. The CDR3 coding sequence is TGTGCCAGCACCACGGGATCAGATACGCAGTATTTT. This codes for CASTTGSDTQYF.

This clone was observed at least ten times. For the CDR3, the DNA is TGTGCCAGCAGCTCCGGGACAGGGAATCTTGAGCAGTTCTTC. Amino acids: CASSSGTGNLEQFF. The gene calls are TRBV7-9 and TRBJ2-1; 9 nucleotides line up with TRBD1. With 4 bases clipped from V and 9 bases from J, the junction kept 7 bases outside the gene matches. The CDR3 consists of 14 residues. The germline V gene encodes CDR1 SEHNR and CDR2 FQNEAQ (reference sequence).

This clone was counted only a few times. The CDR3, as DNA: TGTGCCAGCAGCGCGCAGGGTTTAGGCTCCTATAATTCACCCCTCCACTTT. It is translated as CASSAQGLGSYNSPLHF. This chain connects TRBV9 to TRBJ1-6; a weak D match, TRBD1 (5 bases). The V gene's germline CDR1 is SGDLS and CDR2 YYNGEE. The ends were cut back, 3 bases at V and 0 bases at J, with 13 bases in the middle. The CDR3 loop spans 17 amino acids.